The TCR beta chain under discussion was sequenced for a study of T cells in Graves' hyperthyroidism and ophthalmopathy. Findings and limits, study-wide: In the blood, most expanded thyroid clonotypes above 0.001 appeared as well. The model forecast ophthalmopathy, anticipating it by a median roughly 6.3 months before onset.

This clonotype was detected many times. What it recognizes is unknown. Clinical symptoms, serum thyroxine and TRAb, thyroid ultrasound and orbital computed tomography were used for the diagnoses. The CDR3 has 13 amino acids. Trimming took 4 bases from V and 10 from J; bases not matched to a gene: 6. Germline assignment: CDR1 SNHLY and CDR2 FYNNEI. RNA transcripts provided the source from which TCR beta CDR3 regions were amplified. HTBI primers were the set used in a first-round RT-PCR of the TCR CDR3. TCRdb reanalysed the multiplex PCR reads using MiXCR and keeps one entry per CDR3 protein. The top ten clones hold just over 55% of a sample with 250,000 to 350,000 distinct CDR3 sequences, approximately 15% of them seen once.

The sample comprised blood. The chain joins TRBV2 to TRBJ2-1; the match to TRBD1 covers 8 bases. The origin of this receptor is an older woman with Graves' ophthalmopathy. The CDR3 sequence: CASSAGTGQEQFF. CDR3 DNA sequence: TGTGCCAGCAGTGCCGGGACAGGCCAAGAGCAGTTCTTC.